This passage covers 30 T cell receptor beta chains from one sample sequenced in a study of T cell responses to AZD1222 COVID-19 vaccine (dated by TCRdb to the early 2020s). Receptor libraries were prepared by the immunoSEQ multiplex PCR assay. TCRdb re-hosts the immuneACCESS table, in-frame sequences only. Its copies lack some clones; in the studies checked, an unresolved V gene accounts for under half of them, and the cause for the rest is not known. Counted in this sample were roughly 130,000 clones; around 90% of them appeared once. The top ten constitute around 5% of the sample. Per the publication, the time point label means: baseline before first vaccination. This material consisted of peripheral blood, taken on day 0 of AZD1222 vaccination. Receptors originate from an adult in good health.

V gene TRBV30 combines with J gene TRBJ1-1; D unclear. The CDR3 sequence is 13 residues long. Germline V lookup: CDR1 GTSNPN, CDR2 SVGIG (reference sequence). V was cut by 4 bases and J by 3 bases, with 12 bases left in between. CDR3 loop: CAWTDWRDTEAFF. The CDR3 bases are TGTGCCTGGACCGACTGGAGAGACACTGAAGCTTTCTTT.

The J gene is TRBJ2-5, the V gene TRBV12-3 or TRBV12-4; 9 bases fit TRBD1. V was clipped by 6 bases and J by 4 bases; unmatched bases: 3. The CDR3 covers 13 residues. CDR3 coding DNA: TGTGCCAGCAGCACAGGGGGCGGAGAGACCCAGTACTTC. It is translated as CASSTGGGETQYF.

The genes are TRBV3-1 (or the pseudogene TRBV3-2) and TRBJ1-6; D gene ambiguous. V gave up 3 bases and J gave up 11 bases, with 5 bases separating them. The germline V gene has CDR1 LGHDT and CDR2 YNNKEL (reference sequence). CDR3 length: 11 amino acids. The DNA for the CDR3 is TGTGCCAGCAGCCATGGGACACCCCTCCACTTT. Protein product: CASSHGTPLHF.

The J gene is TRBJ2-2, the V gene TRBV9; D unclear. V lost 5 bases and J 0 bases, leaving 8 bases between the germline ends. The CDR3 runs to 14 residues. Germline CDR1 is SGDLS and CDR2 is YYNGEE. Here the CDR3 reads CASSQRPNTGELFF. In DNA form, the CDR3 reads TGTGCCAGCAGTCAAAGACCGAACACCGGGGAGCTGTTTTTT.

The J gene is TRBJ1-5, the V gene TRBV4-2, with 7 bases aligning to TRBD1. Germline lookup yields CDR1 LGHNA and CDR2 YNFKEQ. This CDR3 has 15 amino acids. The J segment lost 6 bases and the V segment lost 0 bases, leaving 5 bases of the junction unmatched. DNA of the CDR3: TGTGCCAGCAGCCAAGAACGACAGGGAGGTCAGCCCCAGCATTTT. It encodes CASSQERQGGQPQHF.

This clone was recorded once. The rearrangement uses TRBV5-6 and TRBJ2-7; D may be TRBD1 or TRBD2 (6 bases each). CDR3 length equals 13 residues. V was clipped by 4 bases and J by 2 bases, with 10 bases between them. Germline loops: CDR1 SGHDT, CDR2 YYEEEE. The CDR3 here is CASSVGGPYEQYF. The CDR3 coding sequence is TGTGCCAGCAGCGTGGGGGGCCCCTACGAGCAGTACTTC. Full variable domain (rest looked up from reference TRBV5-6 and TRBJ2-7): DAGVTQSPTHLIKTRGQQVTLRCSPKSGHDTVSWYQQALGQGPQFIFQYYEEEERQRGNFPDRFSGHQFPNYSSELNVNALLLGDSALYLCASSVGGPYEQYFGPGTRLTVT.

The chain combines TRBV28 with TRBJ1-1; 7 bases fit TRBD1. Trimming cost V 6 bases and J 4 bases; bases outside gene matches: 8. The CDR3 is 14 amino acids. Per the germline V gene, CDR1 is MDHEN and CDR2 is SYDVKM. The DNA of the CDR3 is TGTGCCAGCAGCCTGCTCTCAGGGGGCACTGAAGCTTTCTTT. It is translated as CASSLLSGGTEAFF.

CDR3 loop: CASSLTVPGSLSYEQYF. The CDR3 coding sequence is TGTGCCAGCAGCTTGACGGTGCCAGGGAGTCTTTCCTACGAGCAGTACTTC. The V gene is TRBV7-2, the J gene TRBJ2-7, with D tentatively TRBD1 or TRBD2 (5 bases each). The germline gives CDR1 SGHTA, CDR2 FQGNSA. The CDR3 sequence is 17 residues long. Between the trimmed V and J ends, which lost 3 bases and 1 base, there was a span of 19 bases.

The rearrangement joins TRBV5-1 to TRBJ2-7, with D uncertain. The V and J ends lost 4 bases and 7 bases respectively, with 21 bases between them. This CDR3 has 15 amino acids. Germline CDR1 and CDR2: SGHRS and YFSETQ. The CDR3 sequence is CASSGNEPIPVEQYF. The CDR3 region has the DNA TGCGCCAGCAGCGGAAACGAACCTATACCCGTAGAGCAGTACTTC.

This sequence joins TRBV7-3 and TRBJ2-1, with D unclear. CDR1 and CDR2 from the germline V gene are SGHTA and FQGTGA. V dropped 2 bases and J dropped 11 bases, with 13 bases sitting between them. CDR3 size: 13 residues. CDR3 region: CASSLDNWRQQFF. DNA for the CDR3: TGTGCCAGCAGCTTAGACAACTGGCGGCAGCAGTTCTTC. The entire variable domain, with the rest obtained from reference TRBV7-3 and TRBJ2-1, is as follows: GAGVSQTPSNKVTEKGKYVELRCDPISGHTALYWYRQSLGQGPEFLIYFQGTGAADDSGLPNDRFFAVRPEGSVSTLKIQRTERGDSAVYLCASSLDNWRQQFFGPGTRLTVL.

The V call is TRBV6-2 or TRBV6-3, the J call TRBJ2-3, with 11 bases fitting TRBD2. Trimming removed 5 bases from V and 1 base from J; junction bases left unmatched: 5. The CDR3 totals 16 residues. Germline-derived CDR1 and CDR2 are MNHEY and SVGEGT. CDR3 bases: TGTGCCAGCAGTACCGGTAGCGGGAGGGGCACAGATACGCAGTATTTT. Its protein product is CASSTGSGRGTDTQYF.

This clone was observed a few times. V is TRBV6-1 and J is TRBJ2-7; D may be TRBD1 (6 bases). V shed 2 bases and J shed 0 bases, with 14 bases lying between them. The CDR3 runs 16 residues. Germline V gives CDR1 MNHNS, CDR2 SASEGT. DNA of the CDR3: TGTGCCAGCAGTGAACCTAGGGGGTTAAGCTCCTACGAGCAGTACTTC. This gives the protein CASSEPRGLSSYEQYF.

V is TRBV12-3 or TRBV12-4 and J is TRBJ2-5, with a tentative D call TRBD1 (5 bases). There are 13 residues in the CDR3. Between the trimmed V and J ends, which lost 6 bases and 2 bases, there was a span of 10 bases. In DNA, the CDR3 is TGTGCCAGCAGGACAGTAGGTCAAGAGACCCAGTACTTC. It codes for CASRTVGQETQYF.

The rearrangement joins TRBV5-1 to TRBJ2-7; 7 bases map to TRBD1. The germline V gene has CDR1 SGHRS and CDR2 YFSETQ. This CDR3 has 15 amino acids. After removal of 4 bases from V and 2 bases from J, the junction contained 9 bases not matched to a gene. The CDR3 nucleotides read TGCGCCAGCAGCGGCGAACAGGGGTCGCCCTACGAGCAGTACTTC. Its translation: CASSGEQGSPYEQYF.

The CDR3 loop is CASSLSGNSMGEQYF. CDR3 coding DNA: TGTGCCAGCAGCTTGTCTGGGAACAGTATGGGCGAGCAGTACTTC. The chain has TRBV5-4 and TRBJ2-7; no reliable D call. CDR1 and CDR2 from the germline V gene are SGHNT and YYREEE (reference sequence). The CDR3 spans 15 residues. The ends were cut back, 1 base at V and 6 bases at J, with 17 bases in the middle.

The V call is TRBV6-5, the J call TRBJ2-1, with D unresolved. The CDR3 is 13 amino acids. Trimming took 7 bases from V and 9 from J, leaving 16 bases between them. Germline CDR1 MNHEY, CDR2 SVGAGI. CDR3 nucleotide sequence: TGTGCCAGCACCAAAAAAAGAGCCCGTGAGCAGTTCTTC. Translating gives CASTKKRAREQFF.

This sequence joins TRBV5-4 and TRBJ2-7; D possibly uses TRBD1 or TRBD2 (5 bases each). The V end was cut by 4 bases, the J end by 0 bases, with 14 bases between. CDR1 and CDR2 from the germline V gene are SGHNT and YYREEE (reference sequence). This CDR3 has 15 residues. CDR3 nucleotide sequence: TGTGCCAGCAGCGAGGGACGTTCCACCTCCTACGAGCAGTACTTC. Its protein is CASSEGRSTSYEQYF.

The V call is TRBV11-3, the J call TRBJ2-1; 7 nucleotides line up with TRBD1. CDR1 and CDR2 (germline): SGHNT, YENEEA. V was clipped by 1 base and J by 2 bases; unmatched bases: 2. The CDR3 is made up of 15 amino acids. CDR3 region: CASSLVQGAYNEQFF. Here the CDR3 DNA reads TGTGCCAGCAGCTTAGTCCAGGGGGCCTACAATGAGCAGTTCTTC.

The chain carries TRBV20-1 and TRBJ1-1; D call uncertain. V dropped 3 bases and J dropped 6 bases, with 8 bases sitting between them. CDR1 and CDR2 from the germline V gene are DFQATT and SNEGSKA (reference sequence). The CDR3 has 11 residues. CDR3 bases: TGCAGTGCTAGCTTTCCACCTGAAGCTTTCTTT. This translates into CSASFPPEAFF.

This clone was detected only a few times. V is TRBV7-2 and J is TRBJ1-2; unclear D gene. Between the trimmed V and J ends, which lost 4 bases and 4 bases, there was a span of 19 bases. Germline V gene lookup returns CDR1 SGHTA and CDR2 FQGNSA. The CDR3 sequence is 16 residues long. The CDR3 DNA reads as TGTGCCAGCAGCTACCCAAAACTCTCGACAAGCTATGGCTACACCTTC. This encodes CASSYPKLSTSYGYTF.

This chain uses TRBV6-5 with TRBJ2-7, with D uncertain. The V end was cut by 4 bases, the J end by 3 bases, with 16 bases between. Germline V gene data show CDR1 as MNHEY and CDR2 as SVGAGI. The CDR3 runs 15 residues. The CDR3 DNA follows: TGTGCCAGCAGTTTTGTTGAGAAAAGAGGCTACGAGCAGTACTTC. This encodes CASSFVEKRGYEQYF.

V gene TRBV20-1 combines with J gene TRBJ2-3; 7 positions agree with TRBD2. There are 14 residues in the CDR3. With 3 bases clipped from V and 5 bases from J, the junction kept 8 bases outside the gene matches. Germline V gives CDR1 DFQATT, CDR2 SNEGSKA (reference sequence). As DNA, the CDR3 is TGCAGTGCTAGTTTTTATGGCGGGAGAGATACGCAGTATTTT. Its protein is CSASFYGGRDTQYF.

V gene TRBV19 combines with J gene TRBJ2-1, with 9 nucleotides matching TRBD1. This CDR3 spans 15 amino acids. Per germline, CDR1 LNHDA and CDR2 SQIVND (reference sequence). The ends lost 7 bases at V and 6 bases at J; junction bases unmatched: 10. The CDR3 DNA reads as TGTGCCAGTAAGGGCCCAAGGACAGGGGCCAATGAGCAGTTCTTC. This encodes CASKGPRTGANEQFF.

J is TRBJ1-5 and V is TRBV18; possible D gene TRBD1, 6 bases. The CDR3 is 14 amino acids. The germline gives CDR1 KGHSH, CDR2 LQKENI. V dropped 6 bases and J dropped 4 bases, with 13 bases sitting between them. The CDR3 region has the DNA TGTGCCAGCTCCCTTGGGACAAGTAATCAGCCCCAGCATTTT. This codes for CASSLGTSNQPQHF.

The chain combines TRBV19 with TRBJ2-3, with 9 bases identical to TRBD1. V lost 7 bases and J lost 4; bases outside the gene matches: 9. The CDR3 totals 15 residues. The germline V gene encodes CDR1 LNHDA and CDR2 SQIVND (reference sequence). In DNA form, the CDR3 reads TGTGCCAGTAAGGTCGGGACAGGGCATGCAGATACGCAGTATTTT. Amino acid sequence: CASKVGTGHADTQYF.

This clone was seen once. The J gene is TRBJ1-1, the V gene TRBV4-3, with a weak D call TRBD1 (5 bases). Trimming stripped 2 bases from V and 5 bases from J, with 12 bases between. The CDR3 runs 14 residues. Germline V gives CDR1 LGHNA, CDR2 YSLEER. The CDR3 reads CASSQTLGGTEAFF. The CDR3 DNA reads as TGCGCCAGCAGCCAAACCCTCGGGGGAACTGAAGCTTTCTTT.

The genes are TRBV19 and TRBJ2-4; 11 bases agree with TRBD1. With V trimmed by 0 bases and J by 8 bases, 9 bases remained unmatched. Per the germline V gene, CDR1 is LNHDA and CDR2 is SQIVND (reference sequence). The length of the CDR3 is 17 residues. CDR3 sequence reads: CASSIDGGQGASDIQYF. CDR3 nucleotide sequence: TGTGCCAGTAGTATAGATGGCGGACAGGGGGCTTCTGACATTCAGTACTTC.

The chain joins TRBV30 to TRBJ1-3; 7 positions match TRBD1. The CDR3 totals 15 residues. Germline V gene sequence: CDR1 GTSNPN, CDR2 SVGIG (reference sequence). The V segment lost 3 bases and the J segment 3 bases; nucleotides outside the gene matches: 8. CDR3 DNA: TGTGCCTGGAGGGACAGGTGGAAGGGTGGAAACACCATATATTTT. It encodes CAWRDRWKGGNTIYF.

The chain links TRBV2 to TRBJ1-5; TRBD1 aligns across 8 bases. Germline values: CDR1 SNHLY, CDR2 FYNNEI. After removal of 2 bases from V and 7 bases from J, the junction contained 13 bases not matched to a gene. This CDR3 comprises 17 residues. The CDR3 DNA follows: TGTGCCAGCAGTGAACCCGACACGGACAGGGTTGGGCAGCCCCAGCATTTT. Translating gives CASSEPDTDRVGQPQHF.

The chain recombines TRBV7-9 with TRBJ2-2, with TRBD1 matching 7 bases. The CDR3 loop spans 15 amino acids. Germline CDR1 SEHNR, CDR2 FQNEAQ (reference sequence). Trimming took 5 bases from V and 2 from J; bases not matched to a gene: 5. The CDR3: CASSVGTANTGELFF. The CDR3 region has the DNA TGTGCCAGCAGCGTCGGGACAGCTAACACCGGGGAGCTGTTTTTT.